Listed here are 10 T cell receptor beta chains from one sample, sequenced in a study of persistence of HIV-infected CD4 T cells. For these TCRs, the target antigens are not known. The libraries were made with immunoSEQ version 4 in survey mode. Sequencing was performed with immunoSEQ multiplex PCR; in TCRdb, only in-frame clones are kept and a portion is missing. This sample has some 30,000 clones, with 82% found just once. Stimulation used about 9.5 ug/mL lysate from CMV-infected fibroblasts. CD40L/CD69 double-negative CD45RO-high memory CD4+ T cells were collected. The sample was CD4+ T cells sorted from PBMCs after approximately 19-hour stimulation, taken from a patient who received antiretroviral therapy. The source of these receptors is an adult woman with HIV who was CMV-seropositive.

Only one count was recorded for this clone. This rearrangement joins TRBV6-4 to TRBJ2-7, with no clear D. Trimming took 0 bases from V and 0 from J, leaving 9 bases between them. The germline V gene encodes CDR1 MRHNA and CDR2 SNTAGT. The CDR3 runs 15 residues. In nucleotides, the CDR3 is TGTGCCAGCAGTGACTCGAACAGATACTCCTACGAGCAGTACTTC. Translating it yields CASSDSNRYSYEQYF.

This clone is labeled medium-sized (0.01 to 0.1%). The chain combines TRBV7-8 with TRBJ2-5, with D tentatively TRBD1 (6 bases). The CDR3 covers 14 residues. Per germline, CDR1 SGHVS and CDR2 FQNEAQ. V dropped 3 bases and J dropped 5 bases, with 13 bases sitting between them. This CDR3 is CASSLGQRSETQYF. The CDR3 region has the DNA TGTGCCAGCAGCTTGGGACAACGGTCGGAGACCCAGTACTTC.

The chain employs TRBV6-5 and TRBJ1-5; D not resolved. The V and J ends lost 6 bases and 3 bases respectively, with 15 bases between them. This CDR3 has 15 residues. Germline V gene data show CDR1 as MNHEY and CDR2 as SVGAGI. CDR3 protein: CASSQTFGVNQPQHF. CDR3 nucleotides: TGTGCCAGCAGCCAGACCTTTGGGGTCAATCAGCCCCAGCATTTT.

The chain has TRBV4-1 and TRBJ1-2; D gene uncertain. Trimming left V 1 base short and J 1 base short, with 13 bases between. Germline V gene sequence: CDR1 MGHRA, CDR2 YSYEKL. This CDR3 is 16 amino acids long. The CDR3 bases are TGCGCCAGCAGCCAAGTGGTTAACGGACTTAACTATGGCTACACCTTC. It encodes CASSQVVNGLNYGYTF.

V usage is TRBV7-3 and J usage is TRBJ2-2; D gene unclear. The germline V and J ends were trimmed by 3 bases and 0 bases, with 2 bases remaining between them. This CDR3 spans 13 amino acids. Germline lookup yields CDR1 SGHTA and CDR2 FQGTGA. Written as DNA, the CDR3 is TGTGCCAGCAGCTTTGCGAACACCGGGGAGCTGTTTTTT. Its translation: CASSFANTGELFF.

V usage is TRBV7-8 and J usage is TRBJ2-3; 7 bases agree with TRBD2. Looked up from germline, CDR1 is SGHVS and CDR2 is FQNEAQ. This CDR3 contains 17 residues. V lost 1 base, J lost 0 bases, and 7 bases stayed unmatched. The CDR3 loop is CASSLVTAGLSTDTQYF. The CDR3 DNA is TGTGCCAGCAGCTTAGTGACGGCGGGACTAAGCACAGATACGCAGTATTTT.

The chain employs TRBV5-1 and TRBJ2-1; possibly TRBD2 for D (6 bases). The ends were cut back, 4 bases at V and 1 base at J, with 18 bases in the middle. The germline V gene has CDR1 SGHRS and CDR2 YFSETQ. This CDR3 is 17 amino acids long. The CDR3 spells CASSLSGGLLSYNEQFF. Written as DNA, the CDR3 is TGCGCCAGCAGCCTTTCTGGAGGGCTCCTATCCTACAATGAGCAGTTCTTC. Drawing the rest from reference TRBV5-1 and TRBJ2-1, the complete variable domain is KAGVTQTPRYLIKTRGQQVTLSCSPISGHRSVSWYQQTPGQGLQFLFEYFSETQRNKGNFPGRFSGRQFSNSRSEMNVSTLELGDSALYLCASSLSGGLLSYNEQFFGPGTRLTVL.

This clone was recorded once. This chain uses TRBV29-1 with TRBJ1-2; possible D gene TRBD1, 5 bases. CDR1 and CDR2 from the germline V gene are SQVTM and ANQGSEA. This CDR3 region has 13 residues. The ends were cut back, 3 bases at V and 5 bases at J, with 13 bases in the middle. For the CDR3, the DNA is TGCAGCGTTGATAAGGGGAGCCTATATGGCTACACCTTC. This encodes CSVDKGSLYGYTF.

The rearrangement links TRBV7-6 to TRBJ1-5; D is ambiguous. The CDR3 is made up of 14 amino acids. The germline V gene has CDR1 SGHVS and CDR2 FNYEAQ. V lost 0 bases and J 1 base, leaving 4 bases between the germline ends. The CDR3 here is CASSLAGSNQPQHF. As DNA, the CDR3 is TGTGCCAGCAGCTTAGCCGGGAGCAATCAGCCCCAGCATTTT.

The rearrangement joins TRBV7-8 to TRBJ1-3; tentative D call: TRBD1 (5 bases). Germline loops: CDR1 SGHVS, CDR2 FQNEAQ. The V end lost 5 bases, the J end lost 7 bases, and 15 bases lay between the germline ends. CDR3 length: 14 residues. CDR3 amino acids: CASSRPARGNTIYF. CDR3 bases: TGTGCCAGCAGCCGCCCTGCCCGGGGGAACACCATATATTTT.